This TCR beta chain was sequenced in a study of CD8 T cells in ankylosing spondylitis (TCRdb year 2017). Regarding the complete study: The study profiled T cell receptor beta repertoires in healthy donors and ankylosing spondylitis patients to find disease-linked TCR variants. The full study cohort comprised about 23 ankylosing spondylitis patients and about a hundred healthy donors. Peripheral blood was sampled, and synovial fluid was additionally collected from ankylosing spondylitis patients.

The V end gives up 9 bases and the J end 6 bases, leaving 17 bases in the junction not matched to a gene. The germline V gene (reference sequence) sets CDR1 to LNHDA and CDR2 to SQIVND. Measured from the cysteine to the phenylalanine, the CDR3 is 18 residues long. The only DNA kept is the CDR3, 54 bases in frame from the first base. Points on this clonotype: The antigen it binds to is not known. No much larger clonotype is one base removed from it; base qualities were not supplied.

Paper-wide results and their limitations: Some motif variants had previously been reported in the synovial fluid and blood of reactive arthritis patients, which suggests shared mechanisms of disease initiation. The disease-linked clones were reported to be significantly enriched in matched synovial fluid samples from ankylosing spondylitis patients. The disease-linked clones had a CD8+ phenotype and were found at relatively low frequencies in peripheral blood. A TCR beta motif made up of several highly homologous amino acid variants appeared to be characteristic of blood from ankylosing spondylitis patients.

TCRdb lists the instrument as Illumina HiSeq 2500. Quantitative 5'-RACE with molecular barcodes was used to prepare TCR beta libraries. Per the original workflow: To identify disease-linked TCR variants, a new computational method was used, one built on a probabilistic model of VDJ rearrangement. TCRdb reprocessed the public reads (quality trimming at Q25 with fastp, clone calling with MiXCR) and kept in-frame beta chains. Entries are consolidated by CDR3 protein sequence, retaining the most common genes and DNA. The V and J calls were not made by the authors but by TCRdb's processing. The sample table holds hundreds of thousands of distinct CDR3 sequences, of which under 20% were seen once. Over 0.9% of the sample rests with the top ten.

The TCR originated in a male donor with ankylosing spondylitis. Sample: blood, either unsorted or a sorted T cell fraction (not recorded which). The V and J genes are TRBV19 and TRBJ2-3, and TRBD2 matches 14 of the central bases. The DNA sequence is given as TGTGCCAGCGCTTATACTGGGACTAGCGGGGGCCGACAGGATACGCAGTATTTT. Its protein product is CASAYTGTSGGRQDTQYF.